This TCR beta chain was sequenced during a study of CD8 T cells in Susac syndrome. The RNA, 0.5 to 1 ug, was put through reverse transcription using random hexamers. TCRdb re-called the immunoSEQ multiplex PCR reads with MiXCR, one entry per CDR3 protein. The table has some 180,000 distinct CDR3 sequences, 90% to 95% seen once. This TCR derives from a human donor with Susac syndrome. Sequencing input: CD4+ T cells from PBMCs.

CDR3 bases: TGCGCCAGCAGCCCTGGGACTGCTTACTACAATGAGCAGTTCTTC. This gives the protein CASSPGTAYYNEQFF. The gene calls are TRBV4-3 and TRBJ2-1; D is possibly TRBD2 (6 bases). Trimming took 4 bases from V and 3 from J, leaving 13 bases between them. This CDR3 is built from 15 residues. Germline assignment: CDR1 LGHNA and CDR2 YSLEER.